Listed below are T cell receptor beta chains from one sample, sequenced in a study of cytomegalovirus exposure and HLA in healthy donors. Assay: immunoSEQ multiplex PCR; the TCRdb copy retains only in-frame clones and omits some. The profile covers 100,000 or so clones, with over 80% appearing a single time and roughly 6% taken by the ten largest. The sequenced material came from PBMCs. These receptors were obtained from a man aged 18-30 years in good health and CMV-seronegative. The CDR3 runs from the conserved cysteine through the conserved F or W. D genes are given only for firm matches. For some rows the clone size is stated as once, few or many, or as a class when expanded; others skip it.

>TRBD1|TRBJ2-7|TRBV2|-
CASTRNSGTGPYEQYF
TGTGCCAGCACTAGAAACTCCGGGACAGGACCCTACGAGCAGTACTTC
>TRBD2|TRBJ2-1|TRBV5-1|-
CASSLTGGGTSGRNGEQFF
TGCGCCAGCAGCTTGACAGGGGGTGGGACTAGCGGGAGGAACGGTGAGCAGTTCTTC
>TRBD2|TRBJ2-1|TRBV10-2|-
CASRAVAGNEQFF
TGCGCCAGCAGGGCCGTAGCGGGCAATGAGCAGTTCTTC
>-|TRBJ2-7|TRBV9|once
CASSAGNSYEQYF
TGTGCCAGCAGTGCCGGGAACTCCTACGAGCAGTACTTC
>-|TRBJ1-6|TRBV4-3|-
CASSQEWGTLSNSPLHF
TGCGCCAGCAGCCAAGAATGGGGGACTCTCTCCAATTCACCCCTCCACTTT
>TRBD1|TRBJ2-7|TRBV5-8|-
CASRRDSHEQYF
TGTGCCAGCAGGAGGGACAGCCACGAGCAGTACTTC
>TRBD1|TRBJ2-7|TRBV12-5|-
CASGLPGQGGREQYF
TGTGCTAGTGGTTTACCGGGACAGGGAGGGCGCGAGCAGTACTTC
>-|TRBJ1-1|TRBV18|-
CASSPQDGRGKAFF
TGTGCCAGCTCACCACAGGACGGTAGGGGTAAAGCTTTCTTT
>TRBD2|TRBJ2-7|TRBV5-4|-
CASSMIAGGPYEQYF
TGTGCCAGCAGCATGATAGCGGGAGGGCCCTACGAGCAGTACTTC
>TRBD2|TRBJ2-7|TRBV29-1|-
CSVEDGRPGLARYEQYF
TGCAGCGTTGAAGATGGGCGTCCGGGACTAGCGAGATACGAGCAGTACTTC
>-|TRBJ1-4|TRBV4-2|-
CASSQVRGGLTNEKLFF
TGTGCCAGCAGCCAAGTTAGGGGGGGACTAACTAATGAAAAACTGTTTTTT
>-|TRBJ1-3|TRBV5-1|few
CASSRNTGSGNTIYF
TGCGCCAGCAGCCGGAACACAGGCTCTGGAAACACCATATATTTT
>-|TRBJ1-3|TRBV18|-
CASSPPSSDGDRGTIYF
TGTGCCAGCTCACCACCCTCTTCGGACGGGGATCGTGGCACCATATATTTT
>TRBD1|TRBJ2-5|TRBV5-1|-
CASSHTGGDSETQYF
TGCGCCAGCAGCCACACAGGGGGCGATTCAGAGACCCAGTACTTC
>-|TRBJ1-4|TRBV28|once
CASRRTGFTPNEKLFF
TGTGCCAGCAGGCGTACAGGATTTACTCCTAATGAAAAACTGTTTTTT
>TRBD2|TRBJ2-1|TRBV2|-
CASSESRSSGHNEQFF
TGTGCCAGCAGTGAAAGTAGGTCTAGCGGACACAATGAGCAGTTCTTC
>-|TRBJ2-1|TRBV4-3|-
CASSQEGDWAVNEQFF
TGCGCCAGCAGCCAAGAGGGGGACTGGGCTGTCAATGAGCAGTTCTTC
>-|TRBJ1-1|TRBV9|-
CASSVGANTEAFF
TGTGCCAGCAGCGTAGGAGCGAACACTGAAGCTTTCTTT
>-|TRBJ1-5|TRBV9|-
CASSPGGAGGQPQHF
TGTGCCAGCAGCCCCGGGGGGGCGGGGGGCCAGCCCCAGCATTTT
>TRBD1|TRBJ1-2|TRBV29-1|-
CSVGGQSYGYTF
TGCAGCGTTGGGGGACAGTCCTATGGCTACACCTTC
>TRBD2|TRBJ2-1|TRBV6-5|-
CASSPASGRNNEQFF
TGTGCCAGCAGCCCAGCTAGCGGGAGGAACAATGAGCAGTTCTTC
>-|TRBJ2-7|TRBV11-2|-
CASSLKASYEQYF
TGTGCCAGCAGCTTAAAAGCAAGCTACGAGCAGTACTTC
>TRBD2|TRBJ2-1|TRBV5-4|-
CASSREIAGVILDEQFF
TGTGCCAGCAGCAGAGAGATAGCGGGAGTTATTCTCGATGAGCAGTTCTTC
>-|TRBJ2-5|TRBV7-9|-
CSSSFSQETQYF
TGTTCCAGCAGCTTCAGTCAAGAGACCCAGTACTTC
>-|TRBJ2-6|TRBV9|-
CASSVASLSGANVLTF
TGTGCCAGCAGCGTAGCTTCCCTCTCTGGGGCCAACGTCCTGACTTTC
>TRBD1|TRBJ2-1|TRBV5-4|-
CASRRQGESYNEQFF
TGTGCCAGCAGGCGACAGGGTGAGTCCTACAATGAGCAGTTCTTC
>TRBD1|TRBJ2-3|TRBV7-7|-
CARTPTGTLDTQYF
TGTGCTAGAACTCCGACAGGGACCTTAGATACGCAGTATTTT
>-|TRBJ2-2|TRBV7-7|-
CAISPGQNTGELFF
TGTGCCATCTCGCCTGGACAAAACACCGGGGAGCTGTTTTTT
>-|TRBJ2-7|TRBV7-2|-
CASSPPARLFSYEQYF
TGTGCCAGCAGCCCCCCCGCCAGACTATTTTCCTACGAGCAGTACTTC
>-|TRBJ1-1|TRBV6-1|few
CASREQLNTEAFF
TGTGCCAGCAGGGAACAGTTGAACACTGAAGCTTTCTTT
>-|TRBJ1-6|TRBV25-1|-
CASSRRGNSPLHF
TGTGCCAGCAGTCGACGAGGAAATTCACCCCTCCACTTT
>TRBD1|TRBJ1-1|TRBV5-1|-
CASSLVSGQGPDTEAFF
TGCGCCAGCAGCTTGGTCAGCGGACAGGGGCCAGACACTGAAGCTTTCTTT
>TRBD1|TRBJ2-2|TRBV19|-
CASSLDRVGTGELFF
TGTGCCAGTAGTCTGGACAGGGTCGGGACCGGGGAGCTGTTTTTT
>-|TRBJ2-2|TRBV7-2|-
CASNHETGELFF
TGTGCCAGCAACCACGAGACCGGGGAGCTGTTTTTT
>-|TRBJ2-7|TRBV7-9|-
CASSVRDIYDEQYF
TGTGCCAGCAGCGTCCGGGACATTTACGACGAGCAGTACTTC
>-|TRBJ2-5|TRBV9|-
CASSPSFSGARQETQYF
TGTGCCAGCAGCCCCAGCTTCTCAGGGGCACGGCAAGAGACCCAGTACTTC
>-|TRBJ2-1|TRBV29-1|few
CSVAQFPNEQFF
TGCAGCGTTGCACAGTTCCCCAATGAGCAGTTCTTC
>TRBD1|TRBJ2-3|TRBV10-3|-
CAISIDRGTDTQYF
TGTGCCATCAGTATAGACAGGGGCACAGATACGCAGTATTTT
>-|TRBJ1-4|TRBV6-1|-
CAGGANEKLFF
TGTGCCGGGGGGGCTAATGAAAAACTGTTTTTT
>-|TRBJ1-1|TRBV7-2|once
CASSLSENTEAFF
TGTGCCAGCAGCTTATCAGAGAACACTGAAGCTTTCTTT
>-|TRBJ1-2|TRBV6-1|-
CASRGTASGRGGYTF
TGTGCCAGCAGGGGGACTGCGTCGGGAAGAGGCGGCTACACCTTC
>-|TRBJ2-7|TRBV5-4|-
CASSLGLSREQYF
TGTGCCAGCAGCTTAGGACTTTCCAGGGAGCAGTACTTC
>-|TRBJ2-1|TRBV27|-
CASSARQRGNEQFF
TGTGCCAGCAGTGCCCGCCAGCGCGGAAATGAGCAGTTCTTC
>TRBD1|TRBJ1-3|TRBV5-1|-
CASSLALGTGGNTIYF
TGCGCCAGCAGCTTGGCCCTTGGGACAGGTGGAAACACCATATATTTT
>-|TRBJ2-1|TRBV6-5|once
CASRLSANEQFF
TGTGCCAGCAGACTATCAGCAAATGAGCAGTTCTTC
>TRBD2|TRBJ2-1|TRBV7-9|few
CASSMTSGSFDEQFF
TGTGCCAGCAGCATGACTAGCGGGAGTTTCGATGAGCAGTTCTTC
>TRBD1|TRBJ1-1|TRBV13|-
CASSNRDRVRNTEAFF
TGTGCCAGCAGCAACCGGGACAGGGTGAGGAACACTGAAGCTTTCTTT
>-|TRBJ2-2|TRBV18|-
CASSPRDFVVAGELFF
TGTGCCAGCTCACCACGGGACTTTGTCGTAGCCGGGGAGCTGTTTTTT